One and the same sample provided the 4 T cell receptor beta chains below, sequenced in a study of early T cells in non-severe SARS-CoV-2 infection. TCRdb analysed the 5' RACE reads with MiXCR anew, one entry per CDR3 protein. The sample yields some 28,000 distinct CDR3 sequences, about 8.6% seen once. Sequenced input: whole blood. The receptors were gathered from an adult who was a healthcare worker with PCR-confirmed SARS-CoV-2 infection or an uninfected control (not recorded which).

In its sample, this clonotype was seen many times. The genes are TRBV20-1 and TRBJ2-7, with 8 bases lining up with TRBD1. The CDR3 contains 12 residues. With V trimmed by 4 bases and J by 5 bases, 4 bases remained unmatched. Germline loops: CDR1 DFQATT, CDR2 SNEGSKA (reference sequence). The CDR3 DNA is TGCAGTGCTACCCCGGACAGGGACGAGCAGTACTTC. Amino acid sequence: CSATPDRDEQYF.

This clonotype was detected ten times or more. V is TRBV11-2 and J is TRBJ2-7; TRBD1 matches at 7 bases. Germline V gene sequence: CDR1 SGHAT, CDR2 FQNNGV. The ends lost 3 bases at V and 2 bases at J; junction bases unmatched: 4. This CDR3 contains 14 residues. CDR3 region: CASSFSDRAYEQYF. The CDR3 DNA is TGTGCCAGCAGCTTCAGCGACAGGGCCTACGAGCAGTACTTC.

This clonotype appeared a few times. The CDR3: CASSVSRTNTGELFF. CDR3 sequence (DNA): TGCGCCAGCAGCGTGAGCAGGACGAACACCGGGGAGCTGTTTTTT. This chain joins TRBV5-1 and TRBJ2-2; the D is unclear. The CDR3 totals 15 residues. Germline V gene lookup returns CDR1 SGHRS and CDR2 YFSETQ. The V end lost 4 bases, the J end lost 0 bases, and 10 bases lay between the germline ends.

By sample share, this clonotype is medium-sized. This chain uses TRBV4-3 with TRBJ1-1; D is unresolved. The germline V gene has CDR1 LGHNA and CDR2 YSLEER. Trimming pared 1 base from V and 3 bases from J, leaving 15 bases between. The CDR3 consists of 16 residues. The CDR3 coding sequence is TGCGCCAGCAGCCAAGTTAGTTACCGGGATGACACTGAAGCTTTCTTT. It codes for CASSQVSYRDDTEAFF.